This TCR beta chain was identified during a study of technical replicates of blood from a handful of donors. Per the germline V gene, CDR1 is SGHDN and CDR2 is FVKESK. CDR3 size: 12 residues. Deletions cut 1 base from V and 6 bases from J, with 7 bases between. Sequencing was performed with immunoSEQ multiplex PCR; in TCRdb, only in-frame clones are kept and a portion is missing. The repertoire holds roughly 87,000 clones, about 94% seen once, with 0.2% to 0.25% in the top ten. This TCR was recovered from a human donor in good health. This sequence joins TRBV14 and TRBJ2-7; D may be TRBD2 (5 bases). Source material: T cells isolated from PBMCs. CDR3 in DNA: TGTGCCAGCAGCCAAGGTAGCGCCGAGCAGTACTTC. Protein product: CASSQGSAEQYF.